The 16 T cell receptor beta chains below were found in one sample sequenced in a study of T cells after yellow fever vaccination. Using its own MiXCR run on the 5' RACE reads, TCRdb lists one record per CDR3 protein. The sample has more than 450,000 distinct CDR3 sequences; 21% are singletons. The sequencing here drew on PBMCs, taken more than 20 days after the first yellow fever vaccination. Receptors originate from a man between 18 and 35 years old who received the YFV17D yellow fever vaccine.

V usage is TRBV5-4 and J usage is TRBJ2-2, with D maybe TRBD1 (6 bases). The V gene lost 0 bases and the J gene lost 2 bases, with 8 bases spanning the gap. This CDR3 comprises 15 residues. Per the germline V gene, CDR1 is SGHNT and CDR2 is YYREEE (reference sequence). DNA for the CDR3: TGTGCCAGCAGCTTGGGGGACACCAACACCGGGGAGCTGTTTTTT. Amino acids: CASSLGDTNTGELFF.

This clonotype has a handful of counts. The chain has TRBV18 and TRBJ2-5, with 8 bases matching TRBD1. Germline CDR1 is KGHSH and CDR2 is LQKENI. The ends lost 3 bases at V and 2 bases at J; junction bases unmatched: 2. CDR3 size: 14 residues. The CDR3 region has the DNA TGTGCCAGCTCACCGACAGGGGAGCAAGAGACCCAGTACTTC. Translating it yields CASSPTGEQETQYF.

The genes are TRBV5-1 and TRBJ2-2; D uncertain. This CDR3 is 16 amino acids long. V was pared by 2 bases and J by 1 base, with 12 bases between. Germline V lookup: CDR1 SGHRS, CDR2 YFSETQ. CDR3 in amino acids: CASSFDPKGNTGELFF. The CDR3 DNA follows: TGCGCCAGCAGCTTCGACCCTAAGGGGAACACCGGGGAGCTGTTTTTT. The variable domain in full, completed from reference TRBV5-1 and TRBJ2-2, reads KAGVTQTPRYLIKTRGQQVTLSCSPISGHRSVSWYQQTPGQGLQFLFEYFSETQRNKGNFPGRFSGRQFSNSRSEMNVSTLELGDSALYLCASSFDPKGNTGELFFGEGSRLTVL.

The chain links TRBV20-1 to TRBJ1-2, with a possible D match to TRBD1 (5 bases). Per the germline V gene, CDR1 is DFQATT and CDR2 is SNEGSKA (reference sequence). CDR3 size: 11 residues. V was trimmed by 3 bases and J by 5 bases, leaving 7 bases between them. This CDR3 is CSASGGYGYTF. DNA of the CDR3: TGCAGTGCTAGCGGGGGGTATGGCTACACCTTC.

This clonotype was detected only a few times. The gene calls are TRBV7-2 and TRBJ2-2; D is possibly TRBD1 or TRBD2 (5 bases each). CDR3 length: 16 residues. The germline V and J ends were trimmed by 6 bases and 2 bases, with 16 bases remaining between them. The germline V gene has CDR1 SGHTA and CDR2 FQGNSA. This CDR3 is CASRPPGPRNTGELFF. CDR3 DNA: TGTGCCAGCAGACCCCCGGGACCCCGCAACACCGGGGAGCTGTTTTTT. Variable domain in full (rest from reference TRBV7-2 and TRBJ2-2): GAGVSQSPSNKVTEKGKDVELRCDPISGHTALYWYRQSLGQGLEFLIYFQGNSAPDKSGLPSDRFSAERTGGSVSTLTIQRTQQEDSAVYLCASRPPGPRNTGELFFGEGSRLTVL.

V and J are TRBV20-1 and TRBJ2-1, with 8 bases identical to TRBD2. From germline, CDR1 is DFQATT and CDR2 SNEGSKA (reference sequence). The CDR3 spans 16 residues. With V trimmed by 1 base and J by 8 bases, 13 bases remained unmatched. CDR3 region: CSARGSGGRFRDEQFF. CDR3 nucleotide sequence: TGCAGTGCTAGAGGGTCGGGGGGGCGTTTTAGGGATGAGCAGTTCTTC.

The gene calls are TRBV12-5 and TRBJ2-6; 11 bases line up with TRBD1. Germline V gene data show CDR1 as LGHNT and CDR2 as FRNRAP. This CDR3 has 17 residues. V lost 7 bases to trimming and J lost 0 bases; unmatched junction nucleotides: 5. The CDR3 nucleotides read TGTGCTAGTGCCGGGACAGGGGGGGTCTCTGGGGCCAACGTCCTGACTTTC. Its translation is CASAGTGGVSGANVLTF.

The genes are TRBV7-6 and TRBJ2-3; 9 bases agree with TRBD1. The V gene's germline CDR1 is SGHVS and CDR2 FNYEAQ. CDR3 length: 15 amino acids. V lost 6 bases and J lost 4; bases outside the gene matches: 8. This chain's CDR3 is CASRKTGGRADTQYF. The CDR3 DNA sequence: TGTGCCAGCAGAAAAACAGGGGGCCGTGCAGATACGCAGTATTTT. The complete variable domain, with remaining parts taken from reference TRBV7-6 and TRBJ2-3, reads GAGVSQSPRYKVTKRGQDVALRCDPISGHVSLYWYRQALGQGPEFLTYFNYEAQQDKSGLPNDRFSAERPEGSISTLTIQRTEQRDSAMYRCASRKTGGRADTQYFGPGTRLTVL.

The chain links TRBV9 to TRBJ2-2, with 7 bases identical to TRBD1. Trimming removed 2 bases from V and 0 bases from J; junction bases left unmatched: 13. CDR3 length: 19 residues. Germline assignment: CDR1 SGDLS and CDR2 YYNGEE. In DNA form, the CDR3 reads TGTGCCAGCAGCGTCCGTGGGGGACAGCGAGGAACGAACACCGGGGAGCTGTTTTTT. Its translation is CASSVRGGQRGTNTGELFF. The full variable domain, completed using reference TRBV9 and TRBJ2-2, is DSGVTQTPKHLITATGQRVTLRCSPRSGDLSVYWYQQSLDQGLQFLIQYYNGEERAKGNILERFSAQQFPDLHSELNLSSLELGDSALYFCASSVRGGQRGTNTGELFFGEGSRLTVL.

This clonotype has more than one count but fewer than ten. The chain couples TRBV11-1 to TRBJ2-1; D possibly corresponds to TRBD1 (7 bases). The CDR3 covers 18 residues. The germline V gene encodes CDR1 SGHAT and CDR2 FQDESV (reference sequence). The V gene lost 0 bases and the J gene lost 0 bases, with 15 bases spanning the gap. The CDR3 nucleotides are TGTGCCAGCAGCTTAGCGCATCGGGGGACAGTCTCCTACAATGAGCAGTTCTTC. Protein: CASSLAHRGTVSYNEQFF.

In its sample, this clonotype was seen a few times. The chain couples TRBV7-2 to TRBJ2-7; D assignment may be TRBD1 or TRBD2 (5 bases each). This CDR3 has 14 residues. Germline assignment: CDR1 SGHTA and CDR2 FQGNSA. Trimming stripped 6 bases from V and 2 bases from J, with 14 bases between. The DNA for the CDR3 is TGTGCCAGCAGATCCCGGGACGCCGCCTACGAGCAGTACTTC. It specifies CASRSRDAAYEQYF.

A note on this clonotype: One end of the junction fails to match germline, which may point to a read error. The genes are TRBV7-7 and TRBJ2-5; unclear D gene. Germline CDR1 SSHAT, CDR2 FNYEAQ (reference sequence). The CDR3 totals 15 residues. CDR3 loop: CASSQAVGLQETQYF. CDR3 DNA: TGTGCTAGCAGCCAAGCTGTTGGGCTCCAAGAGACCCAGTACTTC.

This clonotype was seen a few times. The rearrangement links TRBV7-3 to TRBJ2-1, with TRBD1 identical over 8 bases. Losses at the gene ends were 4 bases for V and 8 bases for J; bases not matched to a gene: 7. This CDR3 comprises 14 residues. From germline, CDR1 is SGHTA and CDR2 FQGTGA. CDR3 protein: CASSSGQGGDEQFF. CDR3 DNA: TGTGCCAGCAGCTCTGGACAGGGTGGGGATGAGCAGTTCTTC.

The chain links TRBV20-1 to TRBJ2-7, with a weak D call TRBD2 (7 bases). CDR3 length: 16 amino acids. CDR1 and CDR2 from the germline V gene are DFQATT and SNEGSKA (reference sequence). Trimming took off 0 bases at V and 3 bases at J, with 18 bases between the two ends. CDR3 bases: TGCAGTGCTAGAGAGTGGGGGGGGCAGCCCCACTACGAGCAGTACTTC. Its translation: CSAREWGGQPHYEQYF.

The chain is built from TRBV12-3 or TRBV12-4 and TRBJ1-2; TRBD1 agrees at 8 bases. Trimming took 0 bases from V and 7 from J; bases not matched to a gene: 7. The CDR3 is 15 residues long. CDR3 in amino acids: CASSLASSGGSGYTF. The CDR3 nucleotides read TGTGCCAGCAGTTTAGCGAGTTCAGGGGGCAGTGGCTACACCTTC.

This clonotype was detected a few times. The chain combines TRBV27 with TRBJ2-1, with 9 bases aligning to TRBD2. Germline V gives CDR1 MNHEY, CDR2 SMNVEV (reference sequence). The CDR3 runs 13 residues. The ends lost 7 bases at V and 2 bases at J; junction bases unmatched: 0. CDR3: CASTSGAYNEQFF. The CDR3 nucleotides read TGTGCCAGCACTAGCGGGGCCTACAATGAGCAGTTCTTC.